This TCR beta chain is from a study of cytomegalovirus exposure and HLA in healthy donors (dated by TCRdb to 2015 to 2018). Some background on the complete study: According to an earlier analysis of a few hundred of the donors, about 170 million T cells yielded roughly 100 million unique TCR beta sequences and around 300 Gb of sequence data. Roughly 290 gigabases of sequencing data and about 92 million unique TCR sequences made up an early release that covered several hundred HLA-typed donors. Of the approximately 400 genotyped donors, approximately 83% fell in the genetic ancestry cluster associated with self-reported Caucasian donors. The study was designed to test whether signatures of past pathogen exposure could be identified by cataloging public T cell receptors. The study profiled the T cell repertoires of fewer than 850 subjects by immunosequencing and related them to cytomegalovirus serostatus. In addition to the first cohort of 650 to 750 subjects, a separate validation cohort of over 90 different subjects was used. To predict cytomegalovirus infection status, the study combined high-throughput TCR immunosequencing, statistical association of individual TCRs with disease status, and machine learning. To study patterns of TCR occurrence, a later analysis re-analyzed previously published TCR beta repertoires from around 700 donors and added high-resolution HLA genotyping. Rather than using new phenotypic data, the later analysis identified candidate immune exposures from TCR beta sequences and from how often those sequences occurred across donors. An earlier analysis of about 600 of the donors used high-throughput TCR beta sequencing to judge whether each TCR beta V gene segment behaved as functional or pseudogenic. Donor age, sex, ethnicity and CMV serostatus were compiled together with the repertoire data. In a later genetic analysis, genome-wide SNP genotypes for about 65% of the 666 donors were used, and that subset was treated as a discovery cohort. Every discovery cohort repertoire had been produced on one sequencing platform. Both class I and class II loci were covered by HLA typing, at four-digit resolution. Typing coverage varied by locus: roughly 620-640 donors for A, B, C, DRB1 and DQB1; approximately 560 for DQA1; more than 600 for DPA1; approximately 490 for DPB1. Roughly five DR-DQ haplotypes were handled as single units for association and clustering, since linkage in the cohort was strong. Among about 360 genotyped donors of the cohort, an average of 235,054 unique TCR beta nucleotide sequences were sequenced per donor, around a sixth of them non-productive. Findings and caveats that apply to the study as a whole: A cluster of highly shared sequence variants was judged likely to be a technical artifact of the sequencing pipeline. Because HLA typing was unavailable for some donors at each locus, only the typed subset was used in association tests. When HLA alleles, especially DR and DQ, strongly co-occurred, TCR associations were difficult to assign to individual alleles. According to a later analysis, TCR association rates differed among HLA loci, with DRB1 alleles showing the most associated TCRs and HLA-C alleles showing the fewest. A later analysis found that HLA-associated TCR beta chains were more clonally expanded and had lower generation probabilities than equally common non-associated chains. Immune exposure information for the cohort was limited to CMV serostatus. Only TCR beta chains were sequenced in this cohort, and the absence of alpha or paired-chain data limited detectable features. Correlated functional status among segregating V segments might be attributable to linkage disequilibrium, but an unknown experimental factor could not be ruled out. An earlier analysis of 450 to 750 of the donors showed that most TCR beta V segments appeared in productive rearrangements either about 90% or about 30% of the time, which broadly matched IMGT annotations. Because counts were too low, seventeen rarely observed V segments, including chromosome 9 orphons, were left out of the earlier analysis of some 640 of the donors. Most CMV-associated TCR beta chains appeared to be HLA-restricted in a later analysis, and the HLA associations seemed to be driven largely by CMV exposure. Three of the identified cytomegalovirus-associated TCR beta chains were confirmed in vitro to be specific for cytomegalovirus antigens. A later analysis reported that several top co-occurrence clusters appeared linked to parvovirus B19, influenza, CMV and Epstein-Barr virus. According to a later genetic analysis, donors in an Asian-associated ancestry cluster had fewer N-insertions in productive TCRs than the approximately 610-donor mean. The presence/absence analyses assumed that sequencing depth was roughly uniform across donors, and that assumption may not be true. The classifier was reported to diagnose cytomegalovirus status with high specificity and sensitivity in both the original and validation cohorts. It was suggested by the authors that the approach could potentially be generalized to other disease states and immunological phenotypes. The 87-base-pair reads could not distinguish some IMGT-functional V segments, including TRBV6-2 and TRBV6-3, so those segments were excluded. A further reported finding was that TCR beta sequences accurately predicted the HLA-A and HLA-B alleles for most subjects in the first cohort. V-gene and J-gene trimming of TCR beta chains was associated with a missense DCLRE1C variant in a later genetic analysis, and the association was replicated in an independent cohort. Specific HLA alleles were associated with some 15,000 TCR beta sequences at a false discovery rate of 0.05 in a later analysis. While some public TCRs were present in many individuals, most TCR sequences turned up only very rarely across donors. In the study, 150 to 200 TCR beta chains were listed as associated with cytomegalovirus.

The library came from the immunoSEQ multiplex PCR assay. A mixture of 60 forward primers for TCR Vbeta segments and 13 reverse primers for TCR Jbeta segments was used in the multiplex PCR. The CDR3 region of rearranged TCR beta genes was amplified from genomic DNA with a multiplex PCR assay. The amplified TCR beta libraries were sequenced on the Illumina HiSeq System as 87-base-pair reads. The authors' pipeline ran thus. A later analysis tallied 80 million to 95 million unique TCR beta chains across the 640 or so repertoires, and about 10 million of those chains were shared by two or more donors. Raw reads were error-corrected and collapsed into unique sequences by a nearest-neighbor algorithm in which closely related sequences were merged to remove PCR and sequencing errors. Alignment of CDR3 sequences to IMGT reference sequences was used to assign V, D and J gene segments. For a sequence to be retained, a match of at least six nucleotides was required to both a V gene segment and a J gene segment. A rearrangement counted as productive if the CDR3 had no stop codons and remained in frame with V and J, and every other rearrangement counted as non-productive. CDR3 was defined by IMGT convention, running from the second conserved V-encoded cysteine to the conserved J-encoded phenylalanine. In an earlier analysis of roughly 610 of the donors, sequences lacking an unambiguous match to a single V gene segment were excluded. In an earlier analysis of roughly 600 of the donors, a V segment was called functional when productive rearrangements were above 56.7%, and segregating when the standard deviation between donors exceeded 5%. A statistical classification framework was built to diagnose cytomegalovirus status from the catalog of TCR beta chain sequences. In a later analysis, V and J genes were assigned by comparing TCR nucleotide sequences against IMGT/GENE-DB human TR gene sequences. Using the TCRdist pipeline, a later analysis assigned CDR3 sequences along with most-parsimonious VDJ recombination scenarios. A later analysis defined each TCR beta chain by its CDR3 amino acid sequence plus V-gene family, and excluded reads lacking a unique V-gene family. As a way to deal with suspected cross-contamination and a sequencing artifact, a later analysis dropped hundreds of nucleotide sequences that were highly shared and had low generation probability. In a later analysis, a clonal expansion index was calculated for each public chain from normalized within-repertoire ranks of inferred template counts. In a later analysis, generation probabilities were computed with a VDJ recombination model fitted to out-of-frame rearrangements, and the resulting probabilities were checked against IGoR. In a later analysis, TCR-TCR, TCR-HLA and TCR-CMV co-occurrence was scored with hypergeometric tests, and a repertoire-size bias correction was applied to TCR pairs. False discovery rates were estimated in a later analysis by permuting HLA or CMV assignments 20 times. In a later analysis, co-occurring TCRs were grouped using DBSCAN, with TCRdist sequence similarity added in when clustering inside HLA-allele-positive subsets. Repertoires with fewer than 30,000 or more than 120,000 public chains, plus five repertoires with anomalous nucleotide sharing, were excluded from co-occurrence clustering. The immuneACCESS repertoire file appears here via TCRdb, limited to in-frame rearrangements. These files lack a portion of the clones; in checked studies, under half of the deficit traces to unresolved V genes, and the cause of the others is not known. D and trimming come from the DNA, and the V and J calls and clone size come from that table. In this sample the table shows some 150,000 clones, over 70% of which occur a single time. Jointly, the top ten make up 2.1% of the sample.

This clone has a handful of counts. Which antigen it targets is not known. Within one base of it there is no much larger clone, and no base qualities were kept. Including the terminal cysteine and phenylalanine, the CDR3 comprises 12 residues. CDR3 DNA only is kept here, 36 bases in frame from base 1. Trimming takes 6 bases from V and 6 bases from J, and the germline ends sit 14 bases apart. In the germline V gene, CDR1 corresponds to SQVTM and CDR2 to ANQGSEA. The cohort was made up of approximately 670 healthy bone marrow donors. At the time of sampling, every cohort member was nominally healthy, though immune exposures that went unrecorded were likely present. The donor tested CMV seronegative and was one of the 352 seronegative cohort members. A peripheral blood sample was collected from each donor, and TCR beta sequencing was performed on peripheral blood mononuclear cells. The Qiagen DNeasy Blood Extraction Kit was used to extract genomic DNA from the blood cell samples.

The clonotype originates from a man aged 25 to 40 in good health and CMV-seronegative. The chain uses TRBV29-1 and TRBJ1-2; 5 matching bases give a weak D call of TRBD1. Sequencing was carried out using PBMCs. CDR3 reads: CSVSRGRDGYTF. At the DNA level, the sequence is TGCAGCGTCTCCCGGGGGAGGGATGGCTACACCTTC.